The 3 T cell receptor beta chains reported below all come from one sample, sequenced in a study of spatial heterogeneity in lung cancer. Time point of the sample: blood at routine non-recurrence follow-up after resection. Without sorting, whole RNA was sequenced from tumor, nontumor lung or frozen PBMC. TCRdb re-called the 5' RACE reads with MiXCR, one entry per CDR3 protein. The data contain under 150,000 distinct CDR3 sequences, 10% to 15% of them seen just once; the ten biggest clones take up 16%. Source: PBMCs, taken at follow-up. Every receptor here comes from a male donor with early-stage non-small cell lung cancer.

This clonotype was picked up a small number of times. V is TRBV19 and J is TRBJ2-2, with D perhaps matching TRBD2 (6 bases). Germline CDR1 reads LNHDA; CDR2 reads SQIVND (reference sequence). The CDR3 is made up of 13 amino acids. The V gene lost 7 bases and the J gene lost 2 bases, with 8 bases spanning the gap. The CDR3 region is CASMGGNTGELFF. CDR3 sequence (DNA): TGTGCCAGTATGGGGGGTAACACCGGGGAGCTGTTTTTT.

The chain employs TRBV5-1 and TRBJ2-1, with 8 nucleotides matching TRBD1. V shed 2 bases and J 5 bases; nucleotides not matched to a gene: 9. This CDR3 is built from 16 residues. The germline gives CDR1 SGHRS, CDR2 YFSETQ. The CDR3 coding sequence is TGCGCCAGCAGCTTCTCAGGACAGGGTGCGGACAATGAGCAGTTCTTC. Protein product: CASSFSGQGADNEQFF.

V is TRBV19 and J is TRBJ2-3; either TRBD1 or TRBD2 may fit D (5 bases each). In germline, CDR1 is LNHDA, CDR2 SQIVND (reference sequence). Trimming removed 6 bases at V and 4 bases at J, with 11 bases between. The CDR3 spans 13 residues. CDR3 amino acids: CASREGMADTQYF. DNA of the CDR3: TGTGCCAGTAGAGAGGGGATGGCAGATACGCAGTATTTT.